This is a list of T cell receptor beta chains from one sample in a study of brain T cells in children with intractable seizures. The method was immunoSEQ multiplex PCR; TCRdb's version includes in-frame clones alone and lacks a portion of them. The repertoire consists of about 110,000 clones, with roughly 92% occurring once and the leading ten covering under 4.5%. The input for sequencing was peripheral blood, taken at surgery. These receptors were obtained from a boy under two years old with hemimegalencephaly and intractable seizures. The CDR3 runs from the conserved cysteine through the conserved F or W. The order of the fields is V gene, D gene, J gene, CDR3 protein, CDR3 DNA. D genes are given only for firm matches.

TRBV4-3	NA	TRBJ2-3	CASSQEWLRSRGDTQYF	TGCGCCAGCAGCCAAGAGTGGTTGCGGAGCCGGGGGGATACGCAGTATTTT
TRBV6-2/TRBV6-3	NA	TRBJ2-5	CASSFLTSFKETQYF	TGTGCCAGCAGTTTCCTGACTAGTTTCAAGGAGACCCAGTACTTC
TRBV5-1	NA	TRBJ2-7	CASSLGDPEQYF	TGCGCCAGCAGCTTGGGGGACCCCGAGCAGTACTTC
TRBV24-1	TRBD2	TRBJ2-3	CATSGHSREGPWATDTQYF	TGTGCCACCAGTGGCCATTCGCGGGAGGGCCCCTGGGCCACAGATACGCAGTATTTT
TRBV7-9	NA	TRBJ1-2	CASSRTDILRYGYTF	TGTGCCAGCAGCCGAACCGACATTTTGAGGTATGGCTACACCTTC
TRBV19	NA	TRBJ1-6	CASSDLMGSYNSPLHF	TGTGCCAGTAGTGACCTCATGGGCTCTTATAATTCACCCCTCCACTTT
TRBV5-6	NA	TRBJ2-7	CASSSPWGEQYF	TGTGCCAGCAGCTCCCCGTGGGGCGAGCAGTACTTC
TRBV28	NA	TRBJ2-2	CASSFPVLGLVVTGELFF	TGTGCCAGCAGTTTTCCGGTTTTGGGGCTAGTGGTAACCGGGGAGCTGTTTTTT
TRBV7-2	TRBD2	TRBJ2-1	CASSITLTSGRRGNEQFF	TGTGCCAGCAGCATTACCCTCACTAGCGGGAGGAGGGGGAATGAGCAGTTCTTC
TRBV7-6	TRBD2	TRBJ2-5	CASSRGLAGGETQYF	TGTGCCAGCAGCAGGGGACTAGCGGGAGGAGAGACCCAGTACTTC